Here is one TCR beta chain with its context. The entry originates in a study of blood T cell repertoires in COVID-19. Study as a whole: The study drew acute and convalescent COVID-19 samples from the United States, Italy and Spain. PBMCs, B-cell-depleted T cells, or T cells were the source of the cDNA or gDNA that made up the material.

Some clones are missing from TCRdb's copy, which holds only in-frame ones; the method was immunoSEQ multiplex PCR. This sample has 95,000 to 150,000 clones, with 85% to 90% found just once. Sequencing was done on a sample of peripheral blood. The sequence derives from an elderly man with active or convalescent COVID-19.

The CDR3, as DNA: TGTGCCAGCAGCTTGGTGGGAGCGGCCAGAAGCTACACCTTC. It codes for CASSLVGAARSYTF. The chain joins TRBV5-4 to TRBJ1-2; D remains ambiguous. The CDR3 has 14 amino acids. The V gene lost 0 bases and the J gene lost 9 bases, with 15 bases spanning the gap. Germline CDR1 reads SGHNT; CDR2 reads YYREEE (reference sequence).